The 18 T cell receptor beta chains in this list originate from one sample, sequenced in a study of T cell repertoires in cytomegalovirus infection. Their specific antigens are unknown. Each CDR3 protein gets one entry after TCRdb re-called the reads with MiXCR. Altogether 100,000 to 150,000 distinct CDR3 sequences are present, roughly a third being singletons, with the ten largest covering 58%. The sample consisted of CD8+ T cells from cultured PBMCs, taken from culture after CMV antigen stimulation. These receptors were taken from a human donor in good health (CMV status not recorded). Some clones in this sample may be carry-over from other donors' samples.

The rearrangement links TRBV7-9 to TRBJ1-2, with 10 bases identical to TRBD1. This CDR3 region has 15 residues. The junction had 8 bases not matched to a gene; V was cut back by 4 bases and J by 6 bases. Germline CDR1 reads SEHNR; CDR2 reads FQNEAQ (reference sequence). CDR3 bases: TGTGCCAGCAGCTCCTCGGACAGGGGGTTTGATGGCTACACCTTC. Translating gives CASSSSDRGFDGYTF.

This clonotype was counted a few times. The chain recombines TRBV7-2 with TRBJ1-2; D is undetermined. Trimming stripped 5 bases from V and 8 bases from J, with 18 bases between. From germline, CDR1 is SGHTA and CDR2 FQGNSA. CDR3 size: 14 residues. The CDR3 spells CASSGPTRVDGYTF. The CDR3 DNA reads TGTGCCAGCAGCGGCCCTACCCGGGTTGACGGCTACACCTTC.

This chain links TRBV29-1 with TRBJ1-1; D gene ambiguous. Trimming took 0 bases from V and 0 from J, leaving 5 bases between them. Germline-derived CDR1 and CDR2 are SQVTM and ANQGSEA. The CDR3 has 13 amino acids. CDR3 loop: CSVEDGVNTEAFF. Here the CDR3 DNA reads TGCAGCGTTGAAGACGGGGTGAACACTGAAGCTTTCTTT.

J is TRBJ2-7 and V is TRBV10-3; 10 bases agree with TRBD1. This CDR3 region has 17 residues. Losses at the gene ends were 4 bases for V and 3 bases for J; bases not matched to a gene: 12. Germline CDR1 reads ENHRY; CDR2 reads SYGVKD. The DNA of the CDR3 is TGTGCCATCAGTGGGGTAATCTCGGACAGGGGGAACTACGAGCAGTACTTC. Protein product: CAISGVISDRGNYEQYF.

The rearrangement uses TRBV9 and TRBJ1-1, with TRBD1 matching over 10 bases. The CDR3 sequence is 18 residues long. The V gene end was trimmed by 3 bases and the J gene end by 0 bases; junction bases not matched to a gene: 11. The V gene's germline CDR1 is SGDLS and CDR2 YYNGEE. The CDR3 is CASSEGTGELDLNTEAFF. The DNA for the CDR3 is TGTGCCAGCAGCGAGGGGACAGGGGAGTTGGACCTGAACACTGAAGCTTTCTTT.

The table lists this clonotype with many counts. The chain carries TRBV7-2 and TRBJ1-2, with D uncertain. V dropped 0 bases and J dropped 3 bases, with 5 bases sitting between them. Germline CDR1 reads SGHTA; CDR2 reads FQGNSA. This CDR3 is 13 amino acids long. CDR3 DNA sequence: TGTGCCAGCAGCTTAGCGACCGACTATGGCTACACCTTC. Residues: CASSLATDYGYTF.

CDR3 amino acids: CASSSLGGTQETQYF. CDR3 nucleotide sequence: TGTGCCAGCAGCTCGCTGGGGGGGACCCAAGAGACCCAGTACTTC. The V and J genes are TRBV7-9 and TRBJ2-5; 7 bases map to TRBD2. The V gene's germline CDR1 is SEHNR and CDR2 FQNEAQ (reference sequence). The CDR3 covers 15 residues. The V gene end was trimmed by 4 bases and the J gene end by 1 base; junction bases not matched to a gene: 6.

This clonotype was seen a handful of times. J is TRBJ1-1 and V is TRBV6-5; weak D call: TRBD1 (5 bases). Germline assignment: CDR1 MNHEY and CDR2 SVGAGI. CDR3 length: 14 residues. Deletions cut 5 bases from V and 8 bases from J, with 18 bases between. The CDR3 DNA sequence: TGTGCCAGCAGTCTCCAAGACAGTCCAAACGAAGCTTTCTTT. Translating gives CASSLQDSPNEAFF.

This clonotype was picked up many times. V usage is TRBV9 and J usage is TRBJ1-3, with TRBD1 identical over 9 bases. Unmatched junction bases numbered 5, after V lost 3 bases and J lost 10 bases. CDR3 length: 13 residues. Germline CDR1 reads SGDLS; CDR2 reads YYNGEE. For the CDR3, the DNA is TGTGCCAGCAGCGCCGGGACAGGGTCAACCATATATTTT. The encoded protein is CASSAGTGSTIYF. The full variable domain, with the rest looked up from reference TRBV9 and TRBJ1-3, is DSGVTQTPKHLITATGQRVTLRCSPRSGDLSVYWYQQSLDQGLQFLIQYYNGEERAKGNILERFSAQQFPDLHSELNLSSLELGDSALYFCASSAGTGSTIYFGEGSWLTVV.

This clonotype showed up just a few times. The rearrangement joins TRBV6-5 to TRBJ2-1; TRBD1 matches at 8 bases. Germline values: CDR1 MNHEY, CDR2 SVGAGI. With V trimmed by 8 bases and J by 1 base, 4 bases remained unmatched. The CDR3 covers 14 residues. The CDR3 coding sequence is TGTGCCAGCGAAGACAGGGGTTCCTACAATGAGCAGTTCTTC. It specifies CASEDRGSYNEQFF.

The chain is built from TRBV7-9 and TRBJ2-3, with TRBD1 identical over 9 bases. This CDR3 contains 16 residues. Germline-derived CDR1 and CDR2 are SEHNR and FQNEAQ (reference sequence). After removal of 3 bases from V and 2 bases from J, the junction contained 6 bases not matched to a gene. In nucleotides, the CDR3 is TGTGCCAGCAGCTTGGGACAGGGAGGGACCACAGATACGCAGTATTTT. Translation: CASSLGQGGTTDTQYF.

This clonotype was seen only a few times. Compared with germline, one end of the junction differs, possibly owing to a read error. The genes are TRBV4-1 and TRBJ2-5; D unresolved. The CDR3 totals 16 residues. Germline loops: CDR1 MGHRA, CDR2 YSYEKL. CDR3 nucleotides: TGCGCCAGCAGCCAAGATACCCCCCTTAGCCAAGATACCCAGTACTTC. It translates to CASSQDTPLSQDTQYF.

The J gene is TRBJ2-2, the V gene TRBV5-1, with TRBD2 matching over 10 bases. Germline assignment: CDR1 SGHRS and CDR2 YFSETQ. CDR3 length equals 17 residues. J gave up 0 bases and V 3 bases, and 5 bases lay outside the gene matches. CDR3 sequence reads: CASSWTTSGSNTGELFF. CDR3 DNA: TGCGCCAGCAGCTGGACGACTAGCGGGTCGAACACCGGGGAGCTGTTTTTT.

The chain has TRBV6-5 and TRBJ2-7; 7 nucleotides agree with TRBD2. V shed 6 bases, J shed 3 bases, and the junction held 8 bases outside the gene matches. The CDR3 loop spans 14 amino acids. Per the germline V gene, CDR1 is MNHEY and CDR2 is SVGAGI. The CDR3 reads CASRPAGVYYEQYF. The CDR3 nucleotides are TGTGCCAGCAGGCCCGCGGGGGTTTACTACGAGCAGTACTTC.

This clonotype came up a few times. J is TRBJ2-5 and V is TRBV6-1; D is perhaps TRBD1 (6 bases). CDR3 length: 12 residues. Germline-derived CDR1 and CDR2 are MNHNS and SASEGT. V was pared by 7 bases and J by 6 bases, with 12 bases between. The CDR3 nucleotides read TGTGCCAGCACCCGGCAGGGGAAGACCCAGTACTTC. Its translation is CASTRQGKTQYF.

The chain links TRBV14 to TRBJ1-1; D is possibly TRBD1 (5 bases). Per germline, CDR1 SGHDN and CDR2 FVKESK. Trimming shortened V by 6 bases and J by 2 bases, and 10 bases separated the two germline ends. The CDR3 consists of 13 residues. Here the CDR3 DNA reads TGTGCCAGCAGGCCCGGGACCAACACTGAAGCTTTCTTT. Encoded protein: CASRPGTNTEAFF. The full variable domain, with the rest looked up from reference TRBV14 and TRBJ1-1, is EAGVTQFPSHSVIEKGQTVTLRCDPISGHDNLYWYRRVMGKEIKFLLHFVKESKQDESGMPNNRFLAERTGGTYSTLKVQPAELEDSGVYFCASRPGTNTEAFFGQGTRLTVV.

This clonotype came up a few times. The chain employs TRBV6-1 and TRBJ1-5, with D unclear. From germline, CDR1 is MNHNS and CDR2 SASEGT. V lost 2 bases to trimming and J lost 5 bases, with 4 bases between them. The CDR3 spans 12 residues. The DNA of the CDR3 is TGTGCCAGCAGTGAACGTTATCAGCCCCAGCATTTT. It is translated as CASSERYQPQHF.

This clonotype was counted between two and nine times. The gene calls are TRBV19 and TRBJ1-5; D is perhaps TRBD1 (5 bases). The germline V gene has CDR1 LNHDA and CDR2 SQIVND (reference sequence). This CDR3 is 16 amino acids long. The V end was cut by 1 base, the J end by 1 base, with 11 bases between. For the CDR3, the DNA is TGTGCCAGTAGTATAGTGGGGGAACTCAGCAATCAGCCCCAGCATTTT. Its protein product is CASSIVGELSNQPQHF.